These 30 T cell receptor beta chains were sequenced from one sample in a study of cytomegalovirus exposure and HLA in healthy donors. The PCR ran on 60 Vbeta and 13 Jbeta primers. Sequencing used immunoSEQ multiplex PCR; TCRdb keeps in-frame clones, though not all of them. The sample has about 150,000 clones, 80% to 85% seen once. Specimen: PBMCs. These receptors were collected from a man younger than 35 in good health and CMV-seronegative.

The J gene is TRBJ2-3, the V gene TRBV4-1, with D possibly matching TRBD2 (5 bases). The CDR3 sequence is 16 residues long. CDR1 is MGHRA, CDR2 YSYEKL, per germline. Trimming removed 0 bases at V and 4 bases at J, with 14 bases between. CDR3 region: CASSQEPPGIADTQYF. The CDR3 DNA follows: TGCGCCAGCAGCCAAGAACCGCCGGGGATAGCAGATACGCAGTATTTT.

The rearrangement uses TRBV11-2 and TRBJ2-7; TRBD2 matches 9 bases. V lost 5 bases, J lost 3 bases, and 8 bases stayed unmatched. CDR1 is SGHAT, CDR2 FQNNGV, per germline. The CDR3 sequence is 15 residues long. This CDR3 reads CASSDVHSGGYEQYF. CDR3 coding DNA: TGTGCCAGCAGCGATGTACATAGCGGGGGCTACGAGCAGTACTTC.

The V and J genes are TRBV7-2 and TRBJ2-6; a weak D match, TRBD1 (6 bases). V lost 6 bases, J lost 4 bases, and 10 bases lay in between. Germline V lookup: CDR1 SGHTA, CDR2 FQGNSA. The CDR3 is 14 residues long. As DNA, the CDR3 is TGTGCCAGCAGAACAGGGTCCGGGGCCAACGTCCTGACTTTC. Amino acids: CASRTGSGANVLTF.

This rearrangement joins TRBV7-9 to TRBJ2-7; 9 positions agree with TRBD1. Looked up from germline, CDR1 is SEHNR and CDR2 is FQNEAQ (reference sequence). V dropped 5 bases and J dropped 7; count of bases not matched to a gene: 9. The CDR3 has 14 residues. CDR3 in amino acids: CASSVGGTGMEQYF. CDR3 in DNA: TGTGCCAGCAGCGTCGGGGGGACAGGGATGGAGCAGTACTTC.

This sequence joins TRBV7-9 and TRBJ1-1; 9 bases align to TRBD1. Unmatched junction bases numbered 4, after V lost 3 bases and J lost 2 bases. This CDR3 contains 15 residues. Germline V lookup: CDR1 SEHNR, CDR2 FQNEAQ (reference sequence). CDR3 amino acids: CASSFRQGVNTEAFF. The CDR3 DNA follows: TGTGCCAGCAGCTTCCGACAGGGGGTAAACACTGAAGCTTTCTTT.

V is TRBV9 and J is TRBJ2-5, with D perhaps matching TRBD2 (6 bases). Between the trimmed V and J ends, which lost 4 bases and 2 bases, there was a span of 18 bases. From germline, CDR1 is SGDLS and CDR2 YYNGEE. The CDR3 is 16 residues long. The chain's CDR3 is CASSPLGAGRQETQYF. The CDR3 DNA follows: TGTGCCAGCAGCCCGCTTGGGGCGGGACGGCAAGAGACCCAGTACTTC.

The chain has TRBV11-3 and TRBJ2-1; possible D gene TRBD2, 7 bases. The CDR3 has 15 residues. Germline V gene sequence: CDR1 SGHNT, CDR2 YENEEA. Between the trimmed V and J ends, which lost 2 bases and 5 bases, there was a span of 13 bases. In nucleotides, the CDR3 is TGTGCCAGCAGCTTAATGGGGGGGCCGAACAATGAGCAGTTCTTC. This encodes CASSLMGGPNNEQFF.

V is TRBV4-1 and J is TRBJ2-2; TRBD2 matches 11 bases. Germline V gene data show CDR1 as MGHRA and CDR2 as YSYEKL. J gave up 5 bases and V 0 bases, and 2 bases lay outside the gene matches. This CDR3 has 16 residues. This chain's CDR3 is CASSQDLAGGTGELFF. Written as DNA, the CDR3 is TGCGCCAGCAGCCAAGATCTAGCGGGGGGAACCGGGGAGCTGTTTTTT.

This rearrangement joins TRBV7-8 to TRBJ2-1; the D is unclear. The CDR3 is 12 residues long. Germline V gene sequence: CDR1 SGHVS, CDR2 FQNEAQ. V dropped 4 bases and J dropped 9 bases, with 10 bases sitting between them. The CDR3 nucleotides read TGTGCCAGCAGCTCCCGCGTTGGTGAGCAGTTCTTC. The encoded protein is CASSSRVGEQFF.

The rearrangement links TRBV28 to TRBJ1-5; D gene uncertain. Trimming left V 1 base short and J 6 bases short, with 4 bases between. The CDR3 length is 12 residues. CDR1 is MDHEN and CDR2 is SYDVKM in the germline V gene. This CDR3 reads CASSLSGQPQHF. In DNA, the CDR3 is TGTGCCAGCAGTTTATCGGGTCAGCCCCAGCATTTT.

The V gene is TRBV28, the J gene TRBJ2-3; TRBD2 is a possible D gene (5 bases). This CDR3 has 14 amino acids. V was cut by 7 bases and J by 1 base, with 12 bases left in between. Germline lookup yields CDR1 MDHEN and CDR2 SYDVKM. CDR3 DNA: TGTGCCAGCAAGGAGGCCGGGGGCACAGATACGCAGTATTTT. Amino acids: CASKEAGGTDTQYF.

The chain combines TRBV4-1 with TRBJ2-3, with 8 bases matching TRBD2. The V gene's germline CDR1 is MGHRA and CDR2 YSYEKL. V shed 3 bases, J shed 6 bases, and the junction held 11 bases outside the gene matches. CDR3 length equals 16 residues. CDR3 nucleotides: TGCGCCAGCAGCCACCCCAGCGGGAGCGGTTCGGATACGCAGTATTTT. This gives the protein CASSHPSGSGSDTQYF.

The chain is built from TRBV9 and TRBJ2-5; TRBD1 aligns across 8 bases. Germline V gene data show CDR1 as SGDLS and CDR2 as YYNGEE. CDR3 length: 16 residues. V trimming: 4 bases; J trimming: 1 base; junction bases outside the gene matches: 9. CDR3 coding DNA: TGTGCCAGCAGCCCCGGGGACAGGATACTCCAAGAGACCCAGTACTTC. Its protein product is CASSPGDRILQETQYF.

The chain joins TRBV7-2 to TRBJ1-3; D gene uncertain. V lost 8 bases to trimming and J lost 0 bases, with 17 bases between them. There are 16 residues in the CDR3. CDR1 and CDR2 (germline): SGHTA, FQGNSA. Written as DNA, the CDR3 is TGTGCCAGCCAGAGGGCAGGCTTTTCCTCTGGAAACACCATATATTTT. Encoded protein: CASQRAGFSSGNTIYF.

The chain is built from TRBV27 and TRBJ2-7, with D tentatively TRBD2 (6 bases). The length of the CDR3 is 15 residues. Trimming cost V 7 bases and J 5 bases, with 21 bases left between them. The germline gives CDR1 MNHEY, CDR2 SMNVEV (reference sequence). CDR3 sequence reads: CASNLGGGNQHEQYF. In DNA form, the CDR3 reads TGTGCCAGCAACCTAGGTGGGGGGAATCAACACGAGCAGTACTTC.

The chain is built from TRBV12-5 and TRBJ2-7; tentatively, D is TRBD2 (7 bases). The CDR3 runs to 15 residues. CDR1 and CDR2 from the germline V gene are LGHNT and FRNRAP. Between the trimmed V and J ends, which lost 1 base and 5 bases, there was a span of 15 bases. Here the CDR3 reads CASGLGYRGAHEQYF. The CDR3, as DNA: TGTGCTAGTGGTTTGGGTTATCGGGGGGCCCACGAGCAGTACTTC. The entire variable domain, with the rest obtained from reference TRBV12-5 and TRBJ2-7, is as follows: DARVTQTPRHKVTEMGQEVTMRCQPILGHNTVFWYRQTMMQGLELLAYFRNRAPLDDSGMPKDRFSAEMPDATLATLKIQPSEPRDSAVYFCASGLGYRGAHEQYFGPGTRLTVT.

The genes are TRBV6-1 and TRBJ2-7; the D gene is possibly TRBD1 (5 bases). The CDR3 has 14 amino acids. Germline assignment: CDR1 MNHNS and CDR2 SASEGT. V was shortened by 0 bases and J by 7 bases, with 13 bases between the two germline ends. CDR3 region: CASSEAVGADEQYF. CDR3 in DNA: TGTGCCAGCAGTGAAGCGGTAGGGGCAGATGAGCAGTACTTC.

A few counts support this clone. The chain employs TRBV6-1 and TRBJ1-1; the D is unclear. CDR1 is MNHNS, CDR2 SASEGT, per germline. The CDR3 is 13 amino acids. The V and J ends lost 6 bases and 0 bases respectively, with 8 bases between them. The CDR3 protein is CASREGLNTEAFF. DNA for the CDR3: TGTGCCAGCAGGGAGGGTCTGAACACTGAAGCTTTCTTT.

CDR3: CASSLSGGSKNIQYF. The CDR3 DNA reads TGTGCCAGCAGCTTAAGCGGGGGGTCTAAAAACATTCAGTACTTC. The rearrangement joins TRBV7-3 to TRBJ2-4, with 8 nucleotides matching TRBD2. Trimming at V came to 1 base and at J to 4 bases, leaving 3 bases not matched to a gene. This CDR3 has 15 amino acids. Looked up from germline, CDR1 is SGHTA and CDR2 is FQGTGA. Based on the CDR3 plus reference TRBV7-3 and TRBJ2-4, the full variable domain is GAGVSQTPSNKVTEKGKYVELRCDPISGHTALYWYRQSLGQGPEFLIYFQGTGAADDSGLPNDRFFAVRPEGSVSTLKIQRTERGDSAVYLCASSLSGGSKNIQYFGAGTRLSVL.

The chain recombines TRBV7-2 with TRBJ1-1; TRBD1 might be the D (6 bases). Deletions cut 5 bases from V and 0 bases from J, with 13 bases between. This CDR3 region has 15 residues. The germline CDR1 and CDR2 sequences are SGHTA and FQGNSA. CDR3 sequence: CASSTQTGLNTEAFF. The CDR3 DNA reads TGTGCCAGCAGCACCCAAACAGGGCTGAACACTGAAGCTTTCTTT.

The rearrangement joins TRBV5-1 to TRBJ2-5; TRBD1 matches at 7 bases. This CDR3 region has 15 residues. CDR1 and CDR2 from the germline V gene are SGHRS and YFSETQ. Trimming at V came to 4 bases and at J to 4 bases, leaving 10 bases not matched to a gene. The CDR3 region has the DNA TGCGCCAGCAGCCACGTCCGGGACAGTGGAGAGACCCAGTACTTC. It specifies CASSHVRDSGETQYF.

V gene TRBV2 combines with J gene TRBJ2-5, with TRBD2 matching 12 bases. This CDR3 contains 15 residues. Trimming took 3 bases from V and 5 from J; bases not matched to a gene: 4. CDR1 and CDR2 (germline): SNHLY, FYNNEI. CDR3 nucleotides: TGTGCCAGCAGTGAGTTACTAGCGGGAGGTGAGACCCAGTACTTC. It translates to CASSELLAGGETQYF.

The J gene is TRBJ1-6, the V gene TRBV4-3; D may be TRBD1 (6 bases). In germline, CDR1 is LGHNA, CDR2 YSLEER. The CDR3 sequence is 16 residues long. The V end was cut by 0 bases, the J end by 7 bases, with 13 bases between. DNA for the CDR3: TGCGCCAGCAGCCAAGATCGGACAGCCGGCAATTCACCCCTCCACTTT. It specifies CASSQDRTAGNSPLHF.

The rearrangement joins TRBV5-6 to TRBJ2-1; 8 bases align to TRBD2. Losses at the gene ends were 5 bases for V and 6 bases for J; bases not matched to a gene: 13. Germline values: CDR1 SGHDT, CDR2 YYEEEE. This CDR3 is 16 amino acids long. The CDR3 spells CASSLAGLPFSNEQFF. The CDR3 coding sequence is TGTGCCAGCAGTTTAGCGGGGCTTCCCTTCAGCAATGAGCAGTTCTTC.

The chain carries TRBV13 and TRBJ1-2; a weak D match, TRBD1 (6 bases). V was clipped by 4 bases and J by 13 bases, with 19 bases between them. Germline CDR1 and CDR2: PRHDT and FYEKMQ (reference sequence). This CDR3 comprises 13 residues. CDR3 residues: CASSSRDIRFPTF. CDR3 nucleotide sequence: TGTGCCAGCAGCTCGAGGGACATCCGCTTCCCCACCTTC. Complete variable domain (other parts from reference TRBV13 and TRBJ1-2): AAGVIQSPRHLIKEKRETATLKCYPIPRHDTVYWYQQGPGQDPQFLISFYEKMQSDKGSIPDRFSAQQFSDYHSELNMSSLELGDSALYFCASSSRDIRFPTFGSGTRLTVV.

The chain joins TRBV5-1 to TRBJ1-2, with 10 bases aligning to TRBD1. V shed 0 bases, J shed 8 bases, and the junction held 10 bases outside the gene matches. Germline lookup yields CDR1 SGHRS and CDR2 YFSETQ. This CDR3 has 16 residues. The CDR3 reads CASSLEWDRGHRGYTF. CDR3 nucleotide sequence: TGCGCCAGCAGCTTGGAATGGGACAGGGGCCATAGAGGCTACACCTTC.

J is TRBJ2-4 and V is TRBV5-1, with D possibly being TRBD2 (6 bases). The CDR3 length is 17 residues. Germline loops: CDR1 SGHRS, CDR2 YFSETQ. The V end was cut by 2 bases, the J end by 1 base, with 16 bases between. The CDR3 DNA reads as TGCGCCAGCAGCTTCCACAGGCGCGGGGAGGCCAAAAACATTCAGTACTTC. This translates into CASSFHRRGEAKNIQYF.

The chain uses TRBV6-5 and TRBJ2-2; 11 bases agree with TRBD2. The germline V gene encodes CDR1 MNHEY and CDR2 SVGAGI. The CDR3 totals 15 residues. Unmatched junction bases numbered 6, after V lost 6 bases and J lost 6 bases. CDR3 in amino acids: CASRQTSGTAGELFF. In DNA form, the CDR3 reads TGTGCCAGCAGGCAGACTAGCGGGACGGCCGGGGAGCTGTTTTTT.

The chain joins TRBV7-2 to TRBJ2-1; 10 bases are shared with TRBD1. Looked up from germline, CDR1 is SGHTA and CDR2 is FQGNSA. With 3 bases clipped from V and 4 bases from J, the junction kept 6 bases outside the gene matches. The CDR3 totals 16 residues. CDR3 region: CASSLTTGQGYNEQFF. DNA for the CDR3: TGTGCCAGCAGCTTGACTACGGGACAGGGGTACAATGAGCAGTTCTTC.

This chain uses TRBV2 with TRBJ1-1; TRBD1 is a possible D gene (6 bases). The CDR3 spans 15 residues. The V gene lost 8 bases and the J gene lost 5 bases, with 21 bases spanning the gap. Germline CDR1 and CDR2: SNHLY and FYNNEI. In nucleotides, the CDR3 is TGTGCCAGCGGACCCGCCGGGGGGCTGGGGACTGAAGCTTTCTTT. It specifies CASGPAGGLGTEAFF.